This T cell receptor beta chain was identified in a study of OX40 agonist ivuxolimab in advanced cancers. Describing the broader study: Ivuxolimab was a fully human IgG2 agonistic monoclonal antibody targeting the costimulatory receptor OX40 (CD134). Among the 52 dose-escalation patients, about 20 had hepatocellular carcinoma, roughly 15 melanoma, 9 renal cell carcinoma and 9 head and neck cancer. Intravenous ivuxolimab was administered to patients every 2 weeks at six dose levels: 0.01, 0.1, 0.3, 1.5, 3 and 10 mg/kg. Partial responses were achieved by three dose-escalation patients, of whom one had hepatocellular carcinoma and two had cutaneous melanoma. A male proportion of roughly 80% and a mean age of 60 years, ranging from roughly 23 to 79, were recorded for the dose-escalation cohort. The monotherapy dose-escalation portion (N of about 50 patients) of the phase I ivuxolimab trial is reported in the paper. The point of sequencing TCRbeta in the periphery was to test whether ivuxolimab changed TCR sequence diversity and drove clonal T-cell expansion. Patients were allowed to have had prior anti-PD-1, anti-PD-L1 or anti-CTLA-4 therapy, and around 40% of the dose-escalation patients had previously received checkpoint inhibitors.

Paper-wide results and their limitations: In partial responders in the 0.1-3.0 mg/kg groups, normalized peripheral clonal expansion was found to be among the lowest, especially among CD8+ T cells. Which antigens the clonally expanded peripheral T cells were specific for was not determined. After ivuxolimab, expanded clones were on average more numerous among CD8+ T cells than among CD4+ T cells. Low levels of normalized T-cell clonal expansion were also shown by some nonresponding patients. At doses from 0.1 to 3.0 mg/kg, clonal expansion was seen in both CD4+ and CD8+ blood T cells between baseline and week 6.

Per the germline V gene, KGHSH is the CDR1 and LQKENI is the CDR2. At the junction V is shortened by 0 bases and J by 0 bases; bases outside the gene matches: 7. Reading from cysteine to phenylalanine, the CDR3 counts 19 amino acids. The retained sequence is limited to the CDR3, 57 bases, with the frame set at the first base. Patients with autoimmune disease history or receiving systemic immunosuppression were excluded from the trial. Peripheral blood for TCR sequencing was collected from all dose cohorts at baseline, on cycle 4 day 1, and on cycle 7 day 1. The samples were taken from a phase I, first-in-human, multicenter, open-label dose-escalation trial of ivuxolimab. The trial enrolled adults with locally advanced or metastatic head and neck squamous cell, hepatocellular, melanoma or renal cell carcinoma. CD4+ and CD8+ T cells were sorted separately from peripheral blood before TCR sequencing.

This clone is a singleton in its sample. The antigen it binds to is not known. The input lacks base qualities; no much larger clone sits a single base away. Genomic DNA was isolated from the sorted cells so that the TCRbeta CDR3 region could be sequenced. TCRbeta CDR3 regions were sequenced using the immunoSEQ Assay. TCRdb obtained this table from immuneACCESS and retained in-frame rearrangements with V and J assigned. These tables miss some clones; where compared with another copy, unresolved V genes account for less than half of the shortfall, and the remainder is unexplained. For this sample there are about 110,000 clones; about nine tenths appear just once. The biggest ten clones account for around 0.48% of the sample.

The sequence derives from an adult with an advanced solid tumor such as melanoma, head and neck, liver or kidney cancer. Recombination linked TRBV18 to TRBJ2-2; TRBD2 aligns with 10 central bases. The source material was CD4+ or CD8+ T cells sorted from blood, sampled in a trial of the OX40 agonist ivuxolimab. The CDR3 loop reads CASSPPVAGGNANTGELFF. The DNA reads as follows: TGTGCCAGCTCACCACCGGTAGCGGGGGGAAATGCGAACACCGGGGAGCTGTTTTTT. The full variable domain, with segments outside the CDR3 supplied by the reference TRBV18 and TRBJ2-2 proteins, appears as NAGVMQNPRHLVRRRGQEARLRCSPMKGHSHVYWYRQLPEEGLKFMVYLQKENIIDESGMPKERFSAEFPKEGPSILRIQQVVRGDSAAYFCASSPPVAGGNANTGELFFGEGSRLTVL.